This entry concerns a single T cell receptor (beta chain). The target antigen is unknown. UMIs were added to TCR cDNA along with a universal primer site when it was made by 5'RACE template switching. One entry per CDR3 protein, called by TCRdb with MiXCR from the 5' RACE reads. The sample consists of roughly 190,000 distinct CDR3 sequences, about 11% of them appearing once. This CDR3 has 14 residues. V lost 4 bases and J 1 base, leaving 11 bases between the germline ends. CDR1 MNHEY and CDR2 SVGEGT come from the germline V gene. These data are taken from a study of T cells after yellow fever vaccination. Overall study: Fractions of limited cellularity were prepared by means of SMART-Seq v4 Ultra Low Input.

Study-wide results and caveats: Overall, a small share of clonotypes was seen in both CD4 and CD8 compartments. Clones from primary vaccination mostly reappeared after the booster (96% CD4, about 88% CD8).

Source: CD8+ T cells sorted from PBMCs, taken 15 days after the yellow fever booster vaccination. The V call is TRBV6-2 or TRBV6-3, the J call TRBJ2-7; possible D gene TRBD2, 6 bases. The sequence was obtained from a man aged 18 to 29 who received the YFV17D yellow fever vaccine. Here the CDR3 reads CASSSRGTSYEQYV. CDR3 bases: TGTGCCAGCAGTTCTCGCGGGACTTCCTACGAGCAGTACGTC.